The sequence of this TCR beta chain was determined in a study of T and B cells in COVID-19 patients. At the level of the study: Of about 19 active-infection patients, roughly eleven were critically ill with mechanical ventilation or extracorporeal membrane oxygenation.

On this clonotype: Its antigen is unknown.

Study results and caveats: There were roughly 2,400 TCR clusters exclusive to the recovered cohort, 31 with low generation probability. Clonality of TRB repertoires was high in active COVID-19; recovery brought above-healthy diversity and richness.

BIOMED2 TRB-A/B primer pools were used in multiplex TRB PCR. MiXCR was run by TCRdb on the multiplex PCR reads, yielding one entry per CDR3 protein. The sample gives approximately 14,000 distinct CDR3 sequences, about 30% of which show up once; 6.8% is in the top ten. The CDR3 runs to 15 residues. Germline values: CDR1 SGHRS, CDR2 YFSETQ. The V and J ends lost 4 bases and 9 bases respectively, with 23 bases between them. TRB was amplified from about 250-500 ng of blood genomic DNA. The material sequenced was blood. This sequence was found in a human donor who had recovered from COVID-19. This chain uses TRBV5-1 with TRBJ2-7; D gene unclear. The CDR3 protein is CASSPGPSTHIWQYF. The CDR3 DNA reads as TGCGCCAGCAGCCCCGGACCCTCTACGCATATATGGCAGTACTTC.